The subject of this entry is one TCR beta chain. In the authors' workflow: Reference gene primer amplification gave nucleated cell count estimates. Libraries were prepared by immunoSEQ multiplex PCR; TCRdb keeps only in-frame clonotypes and omits some of them. V and J calls and clone size come straight from that table; D and trimming were deduced from the DNA. Of around 200,000 clones in the sample, around 80% were seen once. The source of the sample is a study of blood T cell repertoires in COVID-19. About the research overall: Spain, Italy and the United States supplied samples that represented acute and convalescent COVID-19.

CDR3 length: 14 residues. J gave up 6 bases and V 5 bases, and 7 bases lay outside the gene matches. The germline V gene encodes CDR1 MNHEY and CDR2 SVGAGI. This receptor was taken from a human donor in a cohort sampled during active COVID-19. The rearrangement uses TRBV6-5 and TRBJ2-1; 7 bases match TRBD2. The specimen sequenced was peripheral blood. The CDR3 sequence: CASSPGTIINEQFF. The CDR3 nucleotides are TGTGCCAGCAGTCCCGGGACTATAATCAATGAGCAGTTCTTC.